This T cell receptor (beta chain) was sequenced in a study of blood T cell repertoires in COVID-19. Study overall: Donors in the United States, Italy and Spain gave samples during acute or convalescent COVID-19. From T cells, B-cell-depleted T cells, or PBMCs came the material, which was cDNA or gDNA.

In the authors' workflow: Estimated nucleated cell counts came from reference gene primer amplification. Libraries were prepared by immunoSEQ multiplex PCR; TCRdb keeps only in-frame clonotypes and omits some of them. V, J and clone size reflect that table, while D and trimming were determined from the DNA. The sample includes fewer than 150,000 clones, about 90% of them seen just once. This TCR was recovered from a woman aged 45-65 years who had recovered from COVID-19. The specimen sequenced was peripheral blood.

CDR3 coding DNA: TGTGCCAGTAGTATAGATCCGTGGACAGGGCGGAAAGCTTTCTTT. Its translation: CASSIDPWTGRKAFF. This chain uses TRBV19 with TRBJ1-1; 8 bases are a match to TRBD1. This CDR3 is built from 15 residues. Germline lookup yields CDR1 LNHDA and CDR2 SQIVND (reference sequence). With 0 bases clipped from V and 9 bases from J, the junction kept 9 bases outside the gene matches.